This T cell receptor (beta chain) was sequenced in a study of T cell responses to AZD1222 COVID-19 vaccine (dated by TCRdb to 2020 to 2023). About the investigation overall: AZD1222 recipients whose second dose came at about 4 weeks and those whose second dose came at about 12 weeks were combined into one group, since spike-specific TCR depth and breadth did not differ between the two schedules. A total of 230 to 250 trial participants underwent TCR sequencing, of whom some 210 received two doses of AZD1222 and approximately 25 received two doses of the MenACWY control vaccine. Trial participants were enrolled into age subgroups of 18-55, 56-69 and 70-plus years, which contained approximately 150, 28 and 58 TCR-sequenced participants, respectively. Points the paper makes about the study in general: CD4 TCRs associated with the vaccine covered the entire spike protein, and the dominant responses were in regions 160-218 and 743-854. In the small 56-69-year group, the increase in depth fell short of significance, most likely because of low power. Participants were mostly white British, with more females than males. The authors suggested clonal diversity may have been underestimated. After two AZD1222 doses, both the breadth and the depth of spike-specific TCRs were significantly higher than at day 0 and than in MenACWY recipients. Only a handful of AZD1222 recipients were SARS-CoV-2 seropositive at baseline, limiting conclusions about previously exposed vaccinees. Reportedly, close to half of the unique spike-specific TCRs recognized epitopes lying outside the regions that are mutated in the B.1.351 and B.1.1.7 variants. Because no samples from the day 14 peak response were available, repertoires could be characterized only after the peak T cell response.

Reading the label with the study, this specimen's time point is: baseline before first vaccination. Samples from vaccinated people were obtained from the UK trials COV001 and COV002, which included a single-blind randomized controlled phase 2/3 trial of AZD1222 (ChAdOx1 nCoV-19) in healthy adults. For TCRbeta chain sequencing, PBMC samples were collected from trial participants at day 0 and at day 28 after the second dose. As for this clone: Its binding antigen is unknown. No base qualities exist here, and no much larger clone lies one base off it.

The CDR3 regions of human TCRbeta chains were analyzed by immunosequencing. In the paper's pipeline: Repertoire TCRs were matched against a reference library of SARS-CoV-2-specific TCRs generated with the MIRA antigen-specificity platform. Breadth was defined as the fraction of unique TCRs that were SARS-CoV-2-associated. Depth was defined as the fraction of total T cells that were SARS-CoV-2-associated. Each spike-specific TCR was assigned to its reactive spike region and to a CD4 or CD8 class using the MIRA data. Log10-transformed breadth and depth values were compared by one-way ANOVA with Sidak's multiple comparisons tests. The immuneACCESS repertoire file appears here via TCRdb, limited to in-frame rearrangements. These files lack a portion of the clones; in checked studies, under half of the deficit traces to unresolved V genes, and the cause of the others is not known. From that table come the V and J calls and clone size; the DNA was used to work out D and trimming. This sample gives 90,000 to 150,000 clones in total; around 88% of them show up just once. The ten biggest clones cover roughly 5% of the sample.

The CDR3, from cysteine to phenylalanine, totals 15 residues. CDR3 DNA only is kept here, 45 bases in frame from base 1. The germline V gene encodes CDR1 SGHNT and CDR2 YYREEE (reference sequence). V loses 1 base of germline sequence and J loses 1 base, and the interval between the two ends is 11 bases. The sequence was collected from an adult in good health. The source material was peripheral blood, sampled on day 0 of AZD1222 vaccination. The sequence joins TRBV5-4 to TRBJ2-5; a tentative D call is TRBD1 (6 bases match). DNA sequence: TGTGCCAGCAGCTTGCTGGGGGCCCCCCAAGAGACCCAGTACTTC. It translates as CASSLLGAPQETQYF.